The T cell receptor (beta chain) under discussion was sequenced for a study of T cell repertoires in cytomegalovirus infection. A single record per CDR3 protein comes from TCRdb applying MiXCR to the reads. Of around 570,000 distinct CDR3 sequences listed, approximately 40% were seen once; the top ten hold 40% to 60%. Germline values: CDR1 SEHNR, CDR2 FQNEAQ (reference sequence). CDR3 size: 14 residues. Trimming stripped 1 base from V and 5 bases from J, with 11 bases between. On this clonotype itself: The antigen remains undetermined.

Sequenced material: cultured PBMCs, taken from culture after CMV antigen stimulation. The chain has TRBV7-9 and TRBJ2-5; no reliable D call. The TCR sequence derives from a human donor in good health (CMV status not recorded). Some clones in this sample may be carry-over from other donors' samples. The CDR3 protein is CASSLVVGGETQYF. Written as DNA, the CDR3 is TGTGCCAGCAGCTTAGTAGTCGGTGGGGAGACCCAGTACTTC.